The subject of this entry is one TCR beta chain. Its specificity is unknown. The data were taken from a study of cytomegalovirus exposure and HLA in healthy donors. Overall study findings and caveats: Some public TCRs appeared in many individuals, while most sequences were rare. Based on reports, TCR beta sequences accurately predicted HLA-A and HLA-B alleles for most subjects. HLA allele associations emerged for around 16,000 TCR beta sequences in a later analysis, at 0.05 false discovery rate.

The CDR3 loop spans 18 amino acids. The V gene's germline CDR1 is MNHEY and CDR2 SMNVEV (reference sequence). Losses at the gene ends were 4 bases for V and 3 bases for J; bases not matched to a gene: 13. 13 Jbeta primers and 60 Vbeta primers were used for the PCR. Data came from immunoSEQ multiplex PCR; TCRdb stores just in-frame clones and leaves some out. The sample lists approximately 150,000 clones; 75% to 90% were seen once. Participants comprised healthy donors of bone marrow. Sequencing was carried out using PBMCs. The sequence was obtained from a man aged 25 to 40 in good health and CMV-seronegative. This chain uses TRBV27 with TRBJ1-2; 11 bases are shared with TRBD1. CDR3 in amino acids: CASSSHNPDRGPYYGYTF. The DNA for the CDR3 is TGTGCCAGCAGTTCACATAATCCGGACAGGGGGCCTTACTATGGCTACACCTTC.